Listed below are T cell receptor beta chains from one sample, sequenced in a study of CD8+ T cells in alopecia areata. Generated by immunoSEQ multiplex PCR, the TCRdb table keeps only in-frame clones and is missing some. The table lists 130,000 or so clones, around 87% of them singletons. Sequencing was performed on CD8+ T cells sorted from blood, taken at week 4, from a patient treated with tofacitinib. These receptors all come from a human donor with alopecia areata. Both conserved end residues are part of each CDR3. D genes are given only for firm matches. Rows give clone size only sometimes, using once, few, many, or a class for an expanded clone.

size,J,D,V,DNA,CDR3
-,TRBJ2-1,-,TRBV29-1,TGCAGCGCCAGAGGCACAGAAAACAATGAGCAGTTCTTC,CSARGTENNEQFF
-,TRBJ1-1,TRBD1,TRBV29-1,TGCAGCGTTCGACTCACAGGGGAGGACACTGAAGCTTTCTTT,CSVRLTGEDTEAFF
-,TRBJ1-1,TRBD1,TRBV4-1,TGCGCCAGCAGACAGGGGTCTGAAGCTTTCTTT,CASRQGSEAFF
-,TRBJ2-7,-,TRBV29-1,TGCAGCGTTGAAACCTCTAGCTACGAGCAGTACTTC,CSVETSSYEQYF
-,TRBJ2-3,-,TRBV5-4,TGTGCCAGCAGCGGTAAAACAGATACGCAGTATTTT,CASSGKTDTQYF
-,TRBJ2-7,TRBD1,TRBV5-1,TGCGCCAGCAGCCACGGGACAGGGGATTTCGAGCAGTACTTC,CASSHGTGDFEQYF
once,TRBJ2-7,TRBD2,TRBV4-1,TGCGCCAGCAGCCAAGAGCCCGGGACTAGGTTGGGTGAGCAGTACTTC,CASSQEPGTRLGEQYF
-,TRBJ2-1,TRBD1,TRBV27,TGTGCCAGCAGTTCCGGGACAGGGTCCTACAATGAGCAGTTCTTC,CASSSGTGSYNEQFF
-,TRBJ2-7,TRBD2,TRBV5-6,TGTGCCAGCAATATTTATCTAGCGGGAGGAGCCTACGAGCAGTACTTC,CASNIYLAGGAYEQYF
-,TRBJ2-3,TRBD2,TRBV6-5,TGTGCCAGCAGTTTTAGCGGGGGGTACACAGATACGCAGTATTTT,CASSFSGGYTDTQYF
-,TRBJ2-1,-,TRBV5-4,TGTGCCAGCAGCTTGTTTTCTCGGATTGATGAGCAGTTCTTC,CASSLFSRIDEQFF
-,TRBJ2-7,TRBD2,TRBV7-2,TGTGCCAGCAGCTTCCCCGGGAGGCCCTCCTACGAGCAGTACTTC,CASSFPGRPSYEQYF
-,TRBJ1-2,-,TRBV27,TGTGCCAGCAGTTTATCGTCGGGGCTGGGCTATGGCTACACCTTC,CASSLSSGLGYGYTF
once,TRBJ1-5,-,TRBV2,TGTGCCAGCAGTGGGCTCCCTGGGTCTCAGCCCCAGCATTTT,CASSGLPGSQPQHF
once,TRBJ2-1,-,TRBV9,TGTGCCAGCAGCGGATACCGGGACTCACCCGGTGAGCAGTTCTTC,CASSGYRDSPGEQFF
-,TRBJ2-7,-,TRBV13,TGTGCCAGCAGCCTCCGGGGCGAGCAGTACTTC,CASSLRGEQYF
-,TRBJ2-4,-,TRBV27,TGTGCCAGCAGGAAAGAATTAGCCAAAAACATTCAGTACTTC,CASRKELAKNIQYF
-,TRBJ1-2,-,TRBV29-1,TGCAGCGTTGAAGATCAGGGTGCCCGGGGCAACTATGGCTACACCTTC,CSVEDQGARGNYGYTF
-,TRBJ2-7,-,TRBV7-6,TGTGCCAGCAGCCCGGACCCGCCCGGCTACGAGCAGTACTTC,CASSPDPPGYEQYF
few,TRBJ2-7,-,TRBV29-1,TGCAGCGTTTACACACATTACGAGCAGTACTTC,CSVYTHYEQYF
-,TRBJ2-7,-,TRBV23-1,TGCGCCAGCAGTCACTGCCCCAGGAGGCCAAACTACGAGCAGTACTTC,CASSHCPRRPNYEQYF
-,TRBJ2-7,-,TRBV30,TGTGCCTGGAGTGTGAGTCAGGGGGGGTCCTACGAGCAGTACTTC,CAWSVSQGGSYEQYF
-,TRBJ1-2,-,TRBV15,TGTGCCACCAGCAGATCCAGACTTAACTATGGCTACACCTTC,CATSRSRLNYGYTF
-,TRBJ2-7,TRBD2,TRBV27,TGTGCCACCAGTCGGGGGGGAGGCGTTCCGTACTTC,CATSRGGGVPYF
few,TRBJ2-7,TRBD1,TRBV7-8,TGTGCCAGCAGCTTATCACAGGGGCCATCCTACGAGCAGTACTTC,CASSLSQGPSYEQYF
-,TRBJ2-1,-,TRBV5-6,TGTGCCAGCAGCTTCGGGGAGGTCTACAATGAGCAGTTCTTC,CASSFGEVYNEQFF
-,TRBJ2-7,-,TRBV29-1,TGCAGCGTTGCGTCGGGAGTTACCTACGAGCAGTACTTC,CSVASGVTYEQYF
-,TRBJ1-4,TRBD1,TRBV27,TGTGCCAGCAGCAGGGGGAATGAAAAACTGTTTTTT,CASSRGNEKLFF
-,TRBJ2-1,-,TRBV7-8,TGTGCCAGCAGCTTAGAAACTAGTCAGCTAACGGAGCAGTTCTTC,CASSLETSQLTEQFF
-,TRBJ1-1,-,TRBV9,TGTGCCAGCAGCGTCGGCTTGGAAACTGAAGCTTTCTTT,CASSVGLETEAFF
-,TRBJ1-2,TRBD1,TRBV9,TGTGCCAGCAGGGGACAGGCAGCCCCAGATATTGAAGGCTACACCTTC,CASRGQAAPDIEGYTF
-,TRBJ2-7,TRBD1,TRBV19,TGTGCCAGTAGGGATAGTGGACAGGCCTACGAGCAGTACTTC,CASRDSGQAYEQYF
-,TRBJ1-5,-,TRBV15,TGTGCCACCAGCAGAGGGGTGGCCGGTTCCAATCAGCCCCAGCATTTT,CATSRGVAGSNQPQHF
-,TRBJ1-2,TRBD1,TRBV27,TGTGCCAGCAGTTTATCGGCGGGACAGGGATTGGGTGGCTACACCTTC,CASSLSAGQGLGGYTF
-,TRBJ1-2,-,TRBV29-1,TGCAGCGTTGCGGGTTTGGGGGTAGCGCGAGATGGCTACACCTTC,CSVAGLGVARDGYTF
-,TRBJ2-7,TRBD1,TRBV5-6,TGTGCCAGCAGCCCCGGGACAGAAAGCGAGCAGTACTTC,CASSPGTESEQYF
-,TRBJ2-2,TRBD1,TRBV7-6,TGTGCCAGCAGCCGGACAGGAATCGCGAACACCGGGGAGCTGTTTTTT,CASSRTGIANTGELFF
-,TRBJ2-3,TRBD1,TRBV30,TGTGCCTGGTGGACAGGAAACACAGATACGCAGTATTTT,CAWWTGNTDTQYF
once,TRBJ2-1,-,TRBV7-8,TGTGCCAGCGCATGGGGGCTAGCGGAGAGTTACAATGAGCAGTTCTTC,CASAWGLAESYNEQFF
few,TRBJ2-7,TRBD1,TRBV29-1,TGCAGCGTTGAAAGCGAGGGGGACGGACAGGCCTACGAGCAGTACTTC,CSVESEGDGQAYEQYF
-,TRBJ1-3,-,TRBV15,TGTGCCACCAGCAGCGAAGATAAGAGCTCTGGAAACACCATATATTTT,CATSSEDKSSGNTIYF
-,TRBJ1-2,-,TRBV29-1,TGCAGCGTTGACTTCGACAGATCCAACTATGGCTACACCTTC,CSVDFDRSNYGYTF
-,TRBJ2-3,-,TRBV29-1,TGCAGCGTTGGGGGTATAGGGCCCGCTGAGGATACGCAGTATTTT,CSVGGIGPAEDTQYF
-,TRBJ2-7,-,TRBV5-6,TGTGCCAGCAGCAGTGACAGGATCGAGCAGTACTTC,CASSSDRIEQYF
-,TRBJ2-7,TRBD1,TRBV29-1,TGCAGCGTCCTACGATGGGACAGGAATGGCTACGAGCAGTACTTC,CSVLRWDRNGYEQYF
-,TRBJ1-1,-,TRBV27,TGTGCCAGCAGTTTATACGTCGGCAGCGCTAACACTGAAGCTTTCTTT,CASSLYVGSANTEAFF